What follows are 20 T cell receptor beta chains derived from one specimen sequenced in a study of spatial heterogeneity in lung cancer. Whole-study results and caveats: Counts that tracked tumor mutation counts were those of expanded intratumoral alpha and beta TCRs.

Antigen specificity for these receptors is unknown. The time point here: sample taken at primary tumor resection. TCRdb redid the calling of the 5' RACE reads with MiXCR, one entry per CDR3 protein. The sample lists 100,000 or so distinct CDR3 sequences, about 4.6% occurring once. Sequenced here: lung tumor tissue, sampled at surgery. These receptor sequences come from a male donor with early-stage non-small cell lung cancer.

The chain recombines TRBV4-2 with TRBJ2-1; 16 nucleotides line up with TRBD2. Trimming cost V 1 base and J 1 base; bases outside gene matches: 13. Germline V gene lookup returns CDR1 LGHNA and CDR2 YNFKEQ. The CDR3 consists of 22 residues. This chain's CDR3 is CASSQGVTGLAGGPQSYNEQFF. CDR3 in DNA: TGTGCCAGCAGCCAAGGAGTCACGGGACTAGCGGGAGGGCCGCAGTCCTACAATGAGCAGTTCTTC.

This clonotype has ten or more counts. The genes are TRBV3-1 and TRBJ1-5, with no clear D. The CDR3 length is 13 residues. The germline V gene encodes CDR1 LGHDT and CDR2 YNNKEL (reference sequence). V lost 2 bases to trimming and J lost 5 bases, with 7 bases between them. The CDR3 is CASSQQQDQPQHF. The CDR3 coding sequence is TGTGCCAGCAGCCAACAGCAGGATCAGCCCCAGCATTTT. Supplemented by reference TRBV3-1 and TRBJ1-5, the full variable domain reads DTAVSQTPKYLVTQMGNDKSIKCEQNLGHDTMYWYKQDSKKFLKIMFSYNNKELIINETVPNRFSPKSPDKAHLNLHINSLELGDSAVYFCASSQQQDQPQHFGDGTRLSIL.

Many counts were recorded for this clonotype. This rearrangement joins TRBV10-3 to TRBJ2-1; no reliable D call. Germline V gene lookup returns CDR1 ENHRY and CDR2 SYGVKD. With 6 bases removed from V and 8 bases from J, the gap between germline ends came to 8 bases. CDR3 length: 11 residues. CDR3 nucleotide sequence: TGTGCCATCAGCCGAGGTGATGAGCAGTTCTTC. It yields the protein CAISRGDEQFF.

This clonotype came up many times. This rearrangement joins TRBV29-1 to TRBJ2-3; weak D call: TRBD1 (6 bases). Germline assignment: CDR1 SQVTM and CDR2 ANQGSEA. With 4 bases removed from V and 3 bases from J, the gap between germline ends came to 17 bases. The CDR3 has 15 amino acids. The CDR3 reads CSVGGRGPETDTQYF. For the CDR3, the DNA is TGCAGCGTTGGGGGCAGGGGACCCGAAACAGATACGCAGTATTTT.

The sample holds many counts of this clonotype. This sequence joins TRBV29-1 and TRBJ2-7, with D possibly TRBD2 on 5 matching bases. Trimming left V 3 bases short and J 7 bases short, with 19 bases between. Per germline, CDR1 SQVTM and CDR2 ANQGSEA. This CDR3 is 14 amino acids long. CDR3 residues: CSVDVAGGFTEQYF. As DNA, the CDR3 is TGCAGCGTTGACGTGGCAGGAGGATTCACTGAGCAGTACTTC.

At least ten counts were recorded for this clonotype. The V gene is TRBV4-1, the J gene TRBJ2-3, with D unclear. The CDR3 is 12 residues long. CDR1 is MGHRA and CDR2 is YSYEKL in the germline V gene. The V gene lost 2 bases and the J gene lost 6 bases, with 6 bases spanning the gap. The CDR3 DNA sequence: TGCGCCAGCAGCCAATTCGGGGATACGCAGTATTTT. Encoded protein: CASSQFGDTQYF.

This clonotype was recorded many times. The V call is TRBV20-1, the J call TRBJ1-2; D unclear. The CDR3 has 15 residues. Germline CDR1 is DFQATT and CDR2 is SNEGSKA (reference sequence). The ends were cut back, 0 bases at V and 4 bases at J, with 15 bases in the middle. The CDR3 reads CSAREGVWGTYGYTF. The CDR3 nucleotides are TGCAGTGCTAGAGAGGGAGTGTGGGGAACCTATGGCTACACCTTC.

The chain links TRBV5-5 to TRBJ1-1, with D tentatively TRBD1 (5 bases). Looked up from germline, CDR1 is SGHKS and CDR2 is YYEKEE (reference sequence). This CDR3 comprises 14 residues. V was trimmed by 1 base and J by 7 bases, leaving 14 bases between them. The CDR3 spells CASSLWSSGGEAFF. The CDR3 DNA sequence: TGTGCCAGCAGCTTGTGGTCATCCGGGGGTGAAGCTTTCTTT.

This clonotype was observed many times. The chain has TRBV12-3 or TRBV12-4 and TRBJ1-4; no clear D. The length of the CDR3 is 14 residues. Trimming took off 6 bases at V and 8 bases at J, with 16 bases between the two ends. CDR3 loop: CASSHSGALEKLFF. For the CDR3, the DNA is TGTGCCAGCAGCCATTCGGGCGCGTTGGAAAAACTGTTTTTT.

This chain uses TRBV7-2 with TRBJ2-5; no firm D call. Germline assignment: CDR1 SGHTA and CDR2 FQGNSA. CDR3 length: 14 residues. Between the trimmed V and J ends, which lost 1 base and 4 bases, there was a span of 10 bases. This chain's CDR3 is CASSLDPYGETQYF. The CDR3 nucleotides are TGTGCCAGCAGCTTAGACCCGTATGGAGAGACCCAGTACTTC.

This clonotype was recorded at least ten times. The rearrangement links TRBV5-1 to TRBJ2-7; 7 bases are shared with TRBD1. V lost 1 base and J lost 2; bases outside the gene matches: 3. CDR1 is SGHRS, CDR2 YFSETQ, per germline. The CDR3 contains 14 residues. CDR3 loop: CASSLTDRPYEQYF. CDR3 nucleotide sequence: TGCGCCAGCAGCTTGACGGACAGGCCCTACGAGCAGTACTTC. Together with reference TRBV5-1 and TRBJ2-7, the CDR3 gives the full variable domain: KAGVTQTPRYLIKTRGQQVTLSCSPISGHRSVSWYQQTPGQGLQFLFEYFSETQRNKGNFPGRFSGRQFSNSRSEMNVSTLELGDSALYLCASSLTDRPYEQYFGPGTRLTVT.

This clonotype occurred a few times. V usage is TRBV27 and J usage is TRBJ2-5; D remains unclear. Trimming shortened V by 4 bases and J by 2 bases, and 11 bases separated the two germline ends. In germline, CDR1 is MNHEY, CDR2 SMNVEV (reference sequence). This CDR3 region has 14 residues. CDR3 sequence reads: CASSSLNRQETQYF. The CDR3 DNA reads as TGTGCCAGCAGTTCTCTGAACAGACAAGAGACCCAGTACTTC.

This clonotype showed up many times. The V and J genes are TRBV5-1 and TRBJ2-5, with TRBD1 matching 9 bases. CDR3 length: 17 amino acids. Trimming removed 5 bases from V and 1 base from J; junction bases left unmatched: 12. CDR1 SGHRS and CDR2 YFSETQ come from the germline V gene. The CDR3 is CASSHLRTGDTQETQYF. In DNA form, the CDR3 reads TGCGCCAGCAGTCATCTGAGGACAGGGGATACCCAAGAGACCCAGTACTTC.

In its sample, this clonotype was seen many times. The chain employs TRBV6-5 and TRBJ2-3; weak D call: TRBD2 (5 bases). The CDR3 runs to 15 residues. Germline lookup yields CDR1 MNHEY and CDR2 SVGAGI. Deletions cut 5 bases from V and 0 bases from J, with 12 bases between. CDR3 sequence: CASSDYPVSTDTQYF. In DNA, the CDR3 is TGTGCCAGCAGTGACTATCCCGTTAGCACAGATACGCAGTATTTT.

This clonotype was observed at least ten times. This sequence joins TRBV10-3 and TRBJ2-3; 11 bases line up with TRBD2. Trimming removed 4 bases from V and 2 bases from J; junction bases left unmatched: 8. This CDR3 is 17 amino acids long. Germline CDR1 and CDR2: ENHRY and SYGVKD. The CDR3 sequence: CAISGPGTSGLTDTQYF. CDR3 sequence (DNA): TGTGCCATCAGTGGTCCCGGGACTAGCGGTCTCACAGATACGCAGTATTTT.

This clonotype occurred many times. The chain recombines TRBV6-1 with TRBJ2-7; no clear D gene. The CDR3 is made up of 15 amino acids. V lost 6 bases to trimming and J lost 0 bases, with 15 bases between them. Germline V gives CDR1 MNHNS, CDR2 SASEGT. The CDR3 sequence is CASSERVSRSYEQYF. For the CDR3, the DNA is TGTGCCAGCAGCGAAAGAGTCTCCCGCTCCTACGAGCAGTACTTC.

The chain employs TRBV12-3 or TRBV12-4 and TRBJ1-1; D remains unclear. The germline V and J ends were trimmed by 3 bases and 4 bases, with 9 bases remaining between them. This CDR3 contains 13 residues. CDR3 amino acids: CASSFSEGTEAFF. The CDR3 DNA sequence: TGTGCCAGCAGTTTCTCAGAGGGCACTGAAGCTTTCTTT.

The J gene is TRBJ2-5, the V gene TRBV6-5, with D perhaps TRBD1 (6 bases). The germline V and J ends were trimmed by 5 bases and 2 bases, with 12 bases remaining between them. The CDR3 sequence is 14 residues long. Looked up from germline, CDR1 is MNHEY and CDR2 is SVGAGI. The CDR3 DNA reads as TGTGCCAGCAGTCCCCTCGGACAGCAAGAGACCCAGTACTTC. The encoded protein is CASSPLGQQETQYF.

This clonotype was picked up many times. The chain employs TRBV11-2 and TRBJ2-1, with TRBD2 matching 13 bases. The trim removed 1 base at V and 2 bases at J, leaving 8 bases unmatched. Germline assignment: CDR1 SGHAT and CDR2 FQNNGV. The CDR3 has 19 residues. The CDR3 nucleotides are TGTGCCAGCAGCTTAGCCGGGACTAGCGGGGCTCGGCCCTACAATGAGCAGTTCTTC. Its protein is CASSLAGTSGARPYNEQFF. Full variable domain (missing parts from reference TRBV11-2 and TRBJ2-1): EAGVAQSPRYKIIEKRQSVAFWCNPISGHATLYWYQQILGQGPKLLIQFQNNGVVDDSQLPKDRFSAERLKGVDSTLKIQPAKLEDSAVYLCASSLAGTSGARPYNEQFFGPGTRLTVL.

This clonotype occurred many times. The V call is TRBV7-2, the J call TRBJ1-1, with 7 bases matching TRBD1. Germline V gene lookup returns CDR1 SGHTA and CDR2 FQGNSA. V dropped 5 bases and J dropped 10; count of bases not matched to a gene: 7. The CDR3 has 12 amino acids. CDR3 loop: CASSAYQGGAFF. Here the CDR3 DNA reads TGTGCCAGCAGCGCTTATCAGGGGGGAGCTTTCTTT.